This entry is about one T cell receptor (beta chain). This sample is part of a study of blood T cell repertoires in COVID-19. Study at large: The study drew acute and convalescent COVID-19 samples from the United States, Italy and Spain.

Measured with immunoSEQ multiplex PCR; TCRdb has only the in-frame clones, and not every one. The data show roughly 500,000 clones, with roughly 87% seen just once and over 0.7% held by the top ten. Trimming shortened V by 7 bases and J by 10 bases, and 18 bases separated the two germline ends. This CDR3 spans 13 amino acids. Per germline, CDR1 SGDLS and CDR2 YYNGEE. The sequence was obtained from a man between 18 and 35 years old with COVID-19, enrolled during active disease. This sequence joins TRBV9 and TRBJ2-1, with D maybe TRBD2 (7 bases). The specimen was peripheral blood. CDR3 nucleotides: TGTGCCAGCCGGCGGGGGCCGAAGGTAGAGCAGTTCTTC. Amino acid sequence: CASRRGPKVEQFF.